Below are 15 T cell receptor beta chains sequenced from a single sample in a study of CD8 T cells in Susac syndrome. RNA, at roughly 0.45 to 1 ug, was reverse transcribed with random hexamers. From the immunoSEQ multiplex PCR reads, TCRdb called clonotypes with MiXCR, one entry per CDR3 protein. The data show around 170,000 distinct CDR3 sequences, over 90% seen once. The sequenced material came from CD8+ T cells from PBMCs. Source of these receptors: a human donor with Susac syndrome.

Only one count was recorded for this clonotype. This chain uses TRBV9 with TRBJ2-5; D might be TRBD1 or TRBD2, each matching 6 bases. The CDR3 loop spans 17 amino acids. Trimming stripped 3 bases from V and 4 bases from J, with 22 bases between. The germline CDR1 and CDR2 sequences are SGDLS and YYNGEE. CDR3 nucleotides: TGTGCCAGCAGCGCCGGAGGGGGAACCACGAAGCGAGAGACCCAGTACTTC. This sequence encodes CASSAGGGTTKRETQYF.

The genes are TRBV12-3 or TRBV12-4 and TRBJ2-1; maybe TRBD2 (7 bases). The CDR3 runs 14 residues. The germline V and J ends were trimmed by 0 bases and 8 bases, with 11 bases remaining between them. The CDR3 spells CASSLAGGLYEQFF. CDR3 coding DNA: TGTGCCAGCAGTTTAGCGGGGGGGCTGTATGAGCAGTTCTTC.

The chain recombines TRBV20-1 with TRBJ2-7, with D unresolved. V lost 0 bases, J lost 4 bases, and 4 bases lay in between. Germline loops: CDR1 DFQATT, CDR2 SNEGSKA (reference sequence). The CDR3 runs 11 residues. The CDR3 loop is CSARDVYEQYF. The CDR3 nucleotides read TGCAGTGCTAGAGACGTTTACGAGCAGTACTTC.

This CDR3 is CASSLGQFYNEQFF. CDR3 DNA: TGTGCCAGCAGCTTGGGACAATTTTACAATGAGCAGTTCTTC. The chain combines TRBV5-6 with TRBJ2-1, with D unresolved. Germline V CDR1 and CDR2: SGHDT, YYEEEE. This CDR3 has 14 amino acids. Trimming removed 0 bases at V and 4 bases at J, with 8 bases between.

V usage is TRBV27 and J usage is TRBJ1-5; D may be TRBD1 (5 bases). Trimming stripped 6 bases from V and 6 bases from J, with 15 bases between. The CDR3 is 14 residues long. The germline V gene has CDR1 MNHEY and CDR2 SMNVEV (reference sequence). The CDR3 region is CASSFGQGAQPQHF. CDR3 bases: TGTGCCAGCAGCTTCGGGCAGGGAGCTCAGCCCCAGCATTTT.

The chain uses TRBV13 and TRBJ2-7; possible D gene TRBD2, 6 bases. Germline V lookup: CDR1 PRHDT, CDR2 FYEKMQ (reference sequence). Trimming took 4 bases from V and 4 from J, leaving 14 bases between them. The CDR3 sequence is 14 residues long. The DNA for the CDR3 is TGTGCCAGCAGCTCCGGGACTGAAAGATACGAGCAGTACTTC. This encodes CASSSGTERYEQYF.

The V call is TRBV7-9, the J call TRBJ1-2; no clear D. This CDR3 spans 14 amino acids. In germline, CDR1 is SEHNR, CDR2 FQNEAQ (reference sequence). Between the trimmed V and J ends, which lost 3 bases and 2 bases, there was a span of 10 bases. In DNA form, the CDR3 reads TGTGCCAGCAGCTTGGTGGGGTTCAACTATGGCTACACCTTC. Protein: CASSLVGFNYGYTF.

This CDR3 is CASSLYEGTDTQYF. The CDR3 bases are TGTGCCAGCAGTTTATATGAGGGGACAGATACGCAGTATTTT. The chain couples TRBV27 to TRBJ2-3; D could derive from TRBD1 or TRBD2 (5 bases each). This CDR3 contains 14 residues. Looked up from germline, CDR1 is MNHEY and CDR2 is SMNVEV (reference sequence). V was trimmed by 1 base and J by 3 bases, leaving 8 bases between them.

V gene TRBV7-9 combines with J gene TRBJ1-5; 8 nucleotides agree with TRBD1. The CDR3 is made up of 14 amino acids. Germline V CDR1 and CDR2: SEHNR, FQNEAQ (reference sequence). The V gene end was trimmed by 5 bases and the J gene end by 9 bases; junction bases not matched to a gene: 9. The CDR3 DNA sequence: TGTGCCAGCAGCCCGGACAGGGAACTTTCGCCCCAGCATTTT. It codes for CASSPDRELSPQHF. Together with reference TRBV7-9 and TRBJ1-5, the CDR3 gives the full variable domain: DTGVSQNPRHKITKRGQNVTFRCDPISEHNRLYWYRQTLGQGPEFLTYFQNEAQLEKSRLLSDRFSAERPKGSFSTLEIQRTEQGDSAMYLCASSPDRELSPQHFGDGTRLSIL.

The V call is TRBV9, the J call TRBJ1-5; D is unclear. This CDR3 region has 15 residues. Germline CDR1 and CDR2: SGDLS and YYNGEE. Trimming stripped 4 bases from V and 0 bases from J, with 11 bases between. The CDR3 spells CASSPSGISNQPQHF. As DNA, the CDR3 is TGTGCCAGCAGCCCTTCCGGGATTAGCAATCAGCCCCAGCATTTT. The full variable domain, completed using reference TRBV9 and TRBJ1-5, is DSGVTQTPKHLITATGQRVTLRCSPRSGDLSVYWYQQSLDQGLQFLIQYYNGEERAKGNILERFSAQQFPDLHSELNLSSLELGDSALYFCASSPSGISNQPQHFGDGTRLSIL.

This chain connects TRBV27 to TRBJ1-5; D may be TRBD1 (6 bases). CDR3 length: 13 amino acids. Germline-derived CDR1 and CDR2 are MNHEY and SMNVEV (reference sequence). V gave up 10 bases and J gave up 0 bases, with 10 bases separating them. The CDR3 region has the DNA TGTGCCATTGCACAGGGTAGCAATCAGCCCCAGCATTTT. It specifies CAIAQGSNQPQHF.

The chain employs TRBV19 and TRBJ1-6, with D uncertain. The germline V gene encodes CDR1 LNHDA and CDR2 SQIVND (reference sequence). CDR3 size: 12 residues. V lost 3 bases and J 7 bases, leaving 4 bases between the germline ends. As DNA, the CDR3 is TGTGCCAGTAGTATCGTAAATTCACCCCTCCACTTT. Its protein is CASSIVNSPLHF.

The table lists this clonotype with a count of one. In nucleotides, the CDR3 is TGTGCCAGCAGCCCGGACGGAAGCTACGAGCAGTACTTC. Its translation is CASSPDGSYEQYF. The chain combines TRBV5-4 with TRBJ2-7, with no clear D. The CDR3 has 13 residues. Per germline, CDR1 SGHNT and CDR2 YYREEE (reference sequence). With 4 bases removed from V and 3 bases from J, the gap between germline ends came to 11 bases.

The rearrangement links TRBV5-1 to TRBJ1-1; 9 bases fit TRBD1. Germline lookup yields CDR1 SGHRS and CDR2 YFSETQ. With V trimmed by 3 bases and J by 6 bases, 0 bases remained unmatched. The CDR3 is 12 residues long. This CDR3 is CASSWTGAEAFF. Written as DNA, the CDR3 is TGCGCCAGCAGCTGGACAGGGGCTGAAGCTTTCTTT.

This rearrangement joins TRBV6-5 to TRBJ2-7; TRBD2 matches 7 bases. The CDR3 runs to 14 residues. Germline V gene sequence: CDR1 MNHEY, CDR2 SVGAGI. V lost 2 bases, J lost 4 bases, and 5 bases stayed unmatched. CDR3 residues: CASSYAQREYEQYF. The CDR3 DNA sequence: TGTGCCAGCAGTTACGCCCAGCGGGAATACGAGCAGTACTTC.